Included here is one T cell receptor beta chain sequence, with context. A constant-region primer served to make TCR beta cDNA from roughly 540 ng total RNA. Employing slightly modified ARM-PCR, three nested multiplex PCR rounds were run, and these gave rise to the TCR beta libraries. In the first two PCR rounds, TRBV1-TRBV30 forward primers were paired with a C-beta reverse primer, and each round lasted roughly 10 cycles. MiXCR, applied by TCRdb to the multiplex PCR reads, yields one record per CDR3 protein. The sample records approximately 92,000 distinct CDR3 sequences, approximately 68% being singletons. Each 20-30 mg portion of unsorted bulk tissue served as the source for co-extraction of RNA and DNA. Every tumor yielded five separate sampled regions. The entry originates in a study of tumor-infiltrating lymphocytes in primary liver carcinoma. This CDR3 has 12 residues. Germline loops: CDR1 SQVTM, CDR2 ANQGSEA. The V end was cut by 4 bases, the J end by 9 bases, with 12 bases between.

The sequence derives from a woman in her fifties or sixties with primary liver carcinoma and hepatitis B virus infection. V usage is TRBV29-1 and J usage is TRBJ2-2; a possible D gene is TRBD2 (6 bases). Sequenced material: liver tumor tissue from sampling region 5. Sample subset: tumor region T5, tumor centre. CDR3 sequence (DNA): TGCAGCGTTGGGGAGGACATCTGGGAGCTGTTTTTT. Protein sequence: CSVGEDIWELFF.